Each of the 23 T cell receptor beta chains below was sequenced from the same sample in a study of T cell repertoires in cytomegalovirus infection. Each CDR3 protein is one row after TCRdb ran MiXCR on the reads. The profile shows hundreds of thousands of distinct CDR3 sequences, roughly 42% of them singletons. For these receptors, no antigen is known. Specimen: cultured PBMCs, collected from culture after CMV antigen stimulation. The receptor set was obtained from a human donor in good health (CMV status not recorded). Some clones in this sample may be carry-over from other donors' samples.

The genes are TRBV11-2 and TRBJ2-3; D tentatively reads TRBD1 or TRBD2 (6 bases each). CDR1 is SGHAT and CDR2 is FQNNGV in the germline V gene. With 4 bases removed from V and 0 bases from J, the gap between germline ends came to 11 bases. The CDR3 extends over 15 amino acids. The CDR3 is CASSSGALSTDTQYF. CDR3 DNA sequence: TGTGCCAGCAGCTCGGGGGCGCTTAGCACAGATACGCAGTATTTT.

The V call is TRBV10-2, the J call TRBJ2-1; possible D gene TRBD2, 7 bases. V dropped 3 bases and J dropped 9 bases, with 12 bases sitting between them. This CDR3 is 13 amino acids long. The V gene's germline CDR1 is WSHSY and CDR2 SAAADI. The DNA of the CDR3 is TGCGCCAGCAGTGACCCGGGGGGCGGTGAGCAGTTCTTC. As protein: CASSDPGGGEQFF.

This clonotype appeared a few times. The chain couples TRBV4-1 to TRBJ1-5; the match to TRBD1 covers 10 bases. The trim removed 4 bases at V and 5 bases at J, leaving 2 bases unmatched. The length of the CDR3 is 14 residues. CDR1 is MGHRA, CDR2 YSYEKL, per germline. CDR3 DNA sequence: TGCGCCAGCAGCCCGGACAGGGGGGATCAGCCCCAGCATTTT. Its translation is CASSPDRGDQPQHF.

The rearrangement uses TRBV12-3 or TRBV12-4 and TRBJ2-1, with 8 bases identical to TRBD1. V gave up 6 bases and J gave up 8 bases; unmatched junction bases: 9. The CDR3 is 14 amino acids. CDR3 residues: CASSPLQGGDEQFF. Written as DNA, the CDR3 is TGTGCCAGCAGCCCGCTACAGGGGGGCGATGAGCAGTTCTTC.

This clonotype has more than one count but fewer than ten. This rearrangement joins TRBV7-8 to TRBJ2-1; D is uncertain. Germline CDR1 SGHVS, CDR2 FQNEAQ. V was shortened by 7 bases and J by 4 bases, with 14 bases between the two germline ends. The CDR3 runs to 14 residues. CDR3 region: CASTPKEGYNEQFF. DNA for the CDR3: TGTGCCAGCACCCCCAAGGAAGGGTACAATGAGCAGTTCTTC. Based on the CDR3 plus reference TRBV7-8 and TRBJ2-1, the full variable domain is GAGVSQSPRYKVAKRGQDVALRCDPISGHVSLFWYQQALGQGPEFLTYFQNEAQLDKSGLPSDRFFAERPEGSVSTLKIQRTQQEDSAVYLCASTPKEGYNEQFFGPGTRLTVL.

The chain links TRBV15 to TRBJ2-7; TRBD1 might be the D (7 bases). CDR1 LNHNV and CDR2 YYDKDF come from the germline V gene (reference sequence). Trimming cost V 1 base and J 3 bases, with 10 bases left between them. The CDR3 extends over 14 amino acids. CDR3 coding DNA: TGTGCCACCAGCAGAGGACAGGGAGGCTACGAGCAGTACTTC. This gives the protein CATSRGQGGYEQYF.

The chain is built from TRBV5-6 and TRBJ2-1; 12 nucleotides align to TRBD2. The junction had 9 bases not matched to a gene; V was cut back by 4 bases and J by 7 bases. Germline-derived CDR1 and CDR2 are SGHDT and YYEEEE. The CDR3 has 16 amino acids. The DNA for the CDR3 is TGTGCCAGCAGCCCTGGACTAGCGGGGCCCTGGAATGAGCAGTTCTTC. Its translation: CASSPGLAGPWNEQFF.

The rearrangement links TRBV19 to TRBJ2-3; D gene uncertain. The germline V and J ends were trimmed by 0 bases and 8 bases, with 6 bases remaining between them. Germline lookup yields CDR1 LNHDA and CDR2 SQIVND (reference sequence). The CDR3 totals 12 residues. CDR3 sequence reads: CASSIEGFTQYF. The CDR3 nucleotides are TGTGCCAGTAGTATAGAAGGTTTTACGCAGTATTTT. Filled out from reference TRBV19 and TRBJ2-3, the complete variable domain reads DGGITQSPKYLFRKEGQNVTLSCEQNLNHDAMYWYRQDPGQGLRLIYYSQIVNDFQKGDIAEGYSVSREKKESFPLTVTSAQKNPTAFYLCASSIEGFTQYFGPGTRLTVL.

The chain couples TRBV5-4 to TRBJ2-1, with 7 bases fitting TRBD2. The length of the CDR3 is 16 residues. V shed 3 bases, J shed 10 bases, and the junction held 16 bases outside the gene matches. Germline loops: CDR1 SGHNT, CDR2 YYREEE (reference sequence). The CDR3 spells CASSSTRREGSEEQFF. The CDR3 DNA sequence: TGTGCCAGCAGCTCCACGAGGAGGGAGGGATCCGAGGAGCAGTTCTTC.

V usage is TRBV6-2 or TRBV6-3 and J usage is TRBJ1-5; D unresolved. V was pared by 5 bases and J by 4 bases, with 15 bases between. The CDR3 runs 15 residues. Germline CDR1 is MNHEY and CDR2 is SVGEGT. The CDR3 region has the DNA TGTGCCAGCAGTGAAGTACCGCGTTTTAATCAGCCCCAGCATTTT. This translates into CASSEVPRFNQPQHF.

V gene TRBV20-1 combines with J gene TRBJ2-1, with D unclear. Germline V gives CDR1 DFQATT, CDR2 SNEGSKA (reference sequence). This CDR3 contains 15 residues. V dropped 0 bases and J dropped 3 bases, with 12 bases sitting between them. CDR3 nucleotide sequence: TGCAGTGCTAGAGATCATACGCGTTTCTACAATGAGCAGTTCTTC. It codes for CSARDHTRFYNEQFF.

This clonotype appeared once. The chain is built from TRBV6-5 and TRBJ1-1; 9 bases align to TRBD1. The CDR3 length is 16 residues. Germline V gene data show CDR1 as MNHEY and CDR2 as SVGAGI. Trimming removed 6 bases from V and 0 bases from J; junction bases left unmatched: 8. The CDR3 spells CASSSGQGLMNTEAFF. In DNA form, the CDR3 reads TGTGCCAGCAGCTCGGGACAGGGATTGATGAACACTGAAGCTTTCTTT.

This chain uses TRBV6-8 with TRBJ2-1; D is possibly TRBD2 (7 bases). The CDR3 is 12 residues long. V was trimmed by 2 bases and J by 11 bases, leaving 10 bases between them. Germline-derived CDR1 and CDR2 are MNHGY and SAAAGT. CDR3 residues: CASSYPGGQQFF. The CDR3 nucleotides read TGTGCCAGCAGTTACCCCGGGGGGCAGCAGTTCTTC.

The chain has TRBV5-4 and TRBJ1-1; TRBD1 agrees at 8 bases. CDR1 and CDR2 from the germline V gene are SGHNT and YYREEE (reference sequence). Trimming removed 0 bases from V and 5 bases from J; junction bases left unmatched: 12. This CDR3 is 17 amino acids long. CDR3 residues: CASSLAETGGPTTEAFF. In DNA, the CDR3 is TGTGCCAGCAGCTTGGCCGAAACAGGGGGACCCACTACTGAAGCTTTCTTT.

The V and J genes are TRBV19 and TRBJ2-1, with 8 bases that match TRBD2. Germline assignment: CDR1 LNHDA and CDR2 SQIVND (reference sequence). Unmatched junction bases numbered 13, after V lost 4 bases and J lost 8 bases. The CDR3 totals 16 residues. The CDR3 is CASSTVGSGRRDEQFF. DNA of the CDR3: TGTGCCAGTAGTACGGTGGGCAGCGGGAGAAGGGATGAGCAGTTCTTC.

CDR3 amino acids: CAISESDYSSSYEQYF. CDR3 nucleotide sequence: TGTGCCATCAGTGAGTCTGACTACTCGAGCTCCTACGAGCAGTACTTC. V is TRBV10-3 and J is TRBJ2-7; maybe TRBD2 (5 bases). The ends were cut back, 0 bases at V and 0 bases at J, with 12 bases in the middle. This CDR3 has 16 amino acids. Germline CDR1 reads ENHRY; CDR2 reads SYGVKD.

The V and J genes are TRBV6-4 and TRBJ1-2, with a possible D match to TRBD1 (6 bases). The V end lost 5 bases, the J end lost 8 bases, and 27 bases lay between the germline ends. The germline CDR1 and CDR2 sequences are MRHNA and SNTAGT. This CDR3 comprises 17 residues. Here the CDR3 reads CASSSNSLGQLVRGYTF. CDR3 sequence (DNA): TGTGCCAGCAGTTCCAACTCACTCGGACAGCTGGTGCGCGGCTACACCTTC.

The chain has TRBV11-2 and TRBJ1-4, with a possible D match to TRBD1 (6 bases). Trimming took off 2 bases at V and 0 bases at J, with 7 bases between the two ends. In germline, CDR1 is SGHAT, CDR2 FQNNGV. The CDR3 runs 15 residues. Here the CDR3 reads CASSLRQATNEKLFF. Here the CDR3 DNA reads TGTGCCAGCAGCTTACGACAGGCAACTAATGAAAAACTGTTTTTT.

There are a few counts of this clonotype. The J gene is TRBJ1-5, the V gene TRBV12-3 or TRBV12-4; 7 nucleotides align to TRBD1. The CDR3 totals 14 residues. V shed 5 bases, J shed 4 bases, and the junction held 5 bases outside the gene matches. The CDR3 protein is CASSQDRENQPQHF. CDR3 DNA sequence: TGTGCCAGCAGTCAAGACAGGGAAAATCAGCCCCAGCATTTT.

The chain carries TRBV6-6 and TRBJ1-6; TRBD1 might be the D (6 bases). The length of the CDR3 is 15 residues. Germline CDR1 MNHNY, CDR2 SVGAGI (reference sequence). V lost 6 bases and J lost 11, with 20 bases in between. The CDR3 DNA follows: TGTGCCAGCAGGAGCCTGCGGGGGCCCGCACCACCCCTCCACTTT. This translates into CASRSLRGPAPPLHF.

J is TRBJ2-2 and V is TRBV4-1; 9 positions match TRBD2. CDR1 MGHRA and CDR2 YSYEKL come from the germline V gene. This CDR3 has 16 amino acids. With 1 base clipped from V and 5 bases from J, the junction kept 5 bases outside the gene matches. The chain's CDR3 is CASSQVSGRSTGELFF. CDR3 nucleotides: TGCGCCAGCAGCCAAGTGAGCGGGAGGTCGACCGGGGAGCTGTTTTTT.

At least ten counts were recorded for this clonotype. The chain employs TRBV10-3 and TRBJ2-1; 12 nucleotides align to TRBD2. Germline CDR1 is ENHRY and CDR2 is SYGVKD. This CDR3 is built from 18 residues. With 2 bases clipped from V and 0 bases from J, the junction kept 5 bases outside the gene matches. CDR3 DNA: TGTGCCATCAGTGAGGGACTAGCGGGAAACTCCTCCTACAATGAGCAGTTCTTC. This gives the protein CAISEGLAGNSSYNEQFF.

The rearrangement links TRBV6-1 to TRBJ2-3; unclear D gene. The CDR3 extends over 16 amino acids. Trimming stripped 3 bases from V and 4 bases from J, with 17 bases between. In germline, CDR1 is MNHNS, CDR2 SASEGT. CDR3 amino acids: CASSELAPTTADTQYF. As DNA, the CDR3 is TGTGCCAGCAGTGAGTTGGCTCCGACGACCGCAGATACGCAGTATTTT.